What follows are 17 T cell receptor beta chains derived from one specimen sequenced in a study of shared clonotypes between healthy human individuals. CD8 cells classed as naive were CD45RO-negative and positively selected for CCR7, excluding terminally differentiated effector memory CD45RA+ cells. Measured with immunoSEQ multiplex PCR; TCRdb has only the in-frame clones, and not every one. The table has around 1,900,000 clones, roughly 95% seen once. The sequencing input was naive CD8+ T cells from PBMCs. These TCRs come from a young man in good health. Some clones in this sample may be carry-over from other donors' samples.

The rearrangement uses TRBV4-1 and TRBJ1-2; TRBD1 might be the D (5 bases). The CDR3 is 15 amino acids. Per the germline V gene, CDR1 is MGHRA and CDR2 is YSYEKL. The germline V and J ends were trimmed by 0 bases and 6 bases, with 14 bases remaining between them. The CDR3 loop reads CASSQDPGREHGYTF. The CDR3 bases are TGCGCCAGCAGCCAAGATCCGGGCAGGGAACATGGCTACACCTTC.

A single count supports this clone. This rearrangement joins TRBV12-5 to TRBJ2-1, with 9 bases lining up with TRBD2. Germline assignment: CDR1 LGHNT and CDR2 FRNRAP. This CDR3 is built from 21 residues. The V and J ends lost 2 bases and 0 bases, in that order; junction bases with no gene match: 17. The CDR3 loop reads CASGLPTPPGLADSSYNEQFF. CDR3 coding DNA: TGTGCTAGTGGTTTGCCCACTCCCCCGGGACTAGCCGACAGCTCCTACAATGAGCAGTTCTTC.

This clone was counted a single time. The genes are TRBV4-1 and TRBJ1-1; unclear D gene. Trimming pared 3 bases from V and 0 bases from J, leaving 8 bases between. The CDR3 totals 14 residues. CDR1 MGHRA and CDR2 YSYEKL come from the germline V gene. CDR3 nucleotides: TGCGCCAGCAGCCAGGCAACAGTGAACACTGAAGCTTTCTTT. Its protein is CASSQATVNTEAFF.

The chain recombines TRBV27 with TRBJ2-7, with a weak D call TRBD2 (6 bases). The ends were cut back, 3 bases at V and 2 bases at J, with 17 bases in the middle. CDR1 MNHEY and CDR2 SMNVEV come from the germline V gene (reference sequence). The CDR3 totals 16 residues. CDR3: CASSFRAGTLAYEQYF. The CDR3 nucleotides read TGTGCCAGCAGTTTCCGGGCCGGGACTTTAGCCTACGAGCAGTACTTC.

The sample holds one count of this clone. The rearrangement joins TRBV11-2 to TRBJ2-7; D is ambiguous. V lost 7 bases to trimming and J lost 3 bases, with 10 bases between them. Germline V CDR1 and CDR2: SGHAT, FQNNGV. This CDR3 has 12 amino acids. In DNA form, the CDR3 reads TGTGCCAGCACTTGGGCAGGCTACGAGCAGTACTTC. It translates to CASTWAGYEQYF. Using reference TRBV11-2 and TRBJ2-7 for the parts outside the CDR3, the full variable domain is EAGVAQSPRYKIIEKRQSVAFWCNPISGHATLYWYQQILGQGPKLLIQFQNNGVVDDSQLPKDRFSAERLKGVDSTLKIQPAKLEDSAVYLCASTWAGYEQYFGPGTRLTVT.

The chain joins TRBV15 to TRBJ1-5, with TRBD1 matching over 7 bases. The V gene end was trimmed by 0 bases and the J gene end by 0 bases; junction bases not matched to a gene: 5. Germline V gives CDR1 LNHNV, CDR2 YYDKDF (reference sequence). The CDR3 totals 17 residues. CDR3 amino acids: CATSRDRGLFSNQPQHF. As DNA, the CDR3 is TGTGCCACCAGCAGAGATAGGGGGCTTTTTAGCAATCAGCCCCAGCATTTT.

This clone was seen a single time. The chain is built from TRBV30 and TRBJ2-1; the match to TRBD1 covers 7 bases. CDR3 length: 16 residues. Germline V gene data show CDR1 as GTSNPN and CDR2 as SVGIG (reference sequence). J was trimmed by 2 bases and V by 2 bases; bases with no gene match: 9. The CDR3 reads CAWSFGTAEAYNEQFF. The DNA of the CDR3 is TGTGCCTGGAGTTTTGGGACAGCGGAAGCCTACAATGAGCAGTTCTTC.

This sequence joins TRBV28 and TRBJ2-2, with TRBD2 matching over 8 bases. Germline CDR1 reads MDHEN; CDR2 reads SYDVKM. This CDR3 is 16 amino acids long. V lost 2 bases, J lost 5 bases, and 7 bases stayed unmatched. The CDR3 spells CASSLVGTSRTGELFF. The DNA for the CDR3 is TGTGCCAGCAGTTTAGTTGGGACTAGTAGGACCGGGGAGCTGTTTTTT.

The genes are TRBV18 and TRBJ2-7; 9 bases are shared with TRBD2. Germline V gives CDR1 KGHSH, CDR2 LQKENI. CDR3 length: 17 amino acids. With 6 bases clipped from V and 3 bases from J, the junction kept 15 bases outside the gene matches. CDR3: CASSPGLAGRSSYEQYF. CDR3 sequence (DNA): TGTGCCAGCTCCCCCGGGCTAGCGGGACGATCCAGCTACGAGCAGTACTTC. The full variable domain, its missing parts supplied by reference TRBV18 and TRBJ2-7, is NAGVMQNPRHLVRRRGQEARLRCSPMKGHSHVYWYRQLPEEGLKFMVYLQKENIIDESGMPKERFSAEFPKEGPSILRIQQVVRGDSAAYFCASSPGLAGRSSYEQYFGPGTRLTVT.

The V gene is TRBV28, the J gene TRBJ1-2, with 7 bases lining up with TRBD1. This CDR3 spans 13 amino acids. Germline CDR1 and CDR2: MDHEN and SYDVKM. The junction had 1 base not matched to a gene; V was cut back by 3 bases and J by 3 bases. The CDR3 DNA follows: TGTGCCAGCAGTTTCACAGGGGACTATGGCTACACCTTC. Amino acids: CASSFTGDYGYTF.

The J gene is TRBJ2-2, the V gene TRBV27; 8 bases are a match to TRBD1. J gave up 5 bases and V 5 bases, and 7 bases lay outside the gene matches. Germline values: CDR1 MNHEY, CDR2 SMNVEV (reference sequence). The CDR3 totals 15 residues. The DNA of the CDR3 is TGTGCCAGCAGTCTTCTCCGGACAGGGACCGGGGAGCTGTTTTTT. This encodes CASSLLRTGTGELFF.

In this sample, this clone turned up a few times. The chain recombines TRBV2 with TRBJ1-5; 7 positions match TRBD1. V lost 8 bases to trimming and J lost 5 bases; unmatched junction nucleotides: 6. The CDR3 has 13 amino acids. The germline V gene encodes CDR1 SNHLY and CDR2 FYNNEI. CDR3 protein: CASSLQGYQPQHF. CDR3 nucleotides: TGTGCCAGCTCCTTACAGGGGTATCAGCCCCAGCATTTT.

The V and J genes are TRBV5-1 and TRBJ1-4; no clear D gene. The CDR3 has 17 amino acids. Germline V gene sequence: CDR1 SGHRS, CDR2 YFSETQ. V lost 4 bases and J lost 1, with 17 bases in between. Here the CDR3 reads CASSSGGVRGTNEKLFF. CDR3 in DNA: TGCGCCAGCAGCAGTGGCGGGGTCAGAGGAACTAATGAAAAACTGTTTTTT.

V is TRBV28 and J is TRBJ1-5; D unclear. Trimming pared 2 bases from V and 0 bases from J, leaving 20 bases between. The CDR3 runs to 19 residues. Per the germline V gene, CDR1 is MDHEN and CDR2 is SYDVKM. The CDR3 sequence: CASSLGIIRQVNSNQPQHF. As DNA, the CDR3 is TGTGCCAGCAGTTTAGGGATAATCAGACAAGTTAATAGCAATCAGCCCCAGCATTTT.

The J gene is TRBJ2-1, the V gene TRBV10-3; 9 bases agree with TRBD2. In germline, CDR1 is ENHRY, CDR2 SYGVKD. The CDR3 loop spans 15 amino acids. Unmatched junction bases numbered 9, after V lost 5 bases and J lost 7 bases. In DNA form, the CDR3 reads TGTGCCATCAGTATACTAGCGGGCGGGAAAAATGAGCAGTTCTTC. Amino acid sequence: CAISILAGGKNEQFF.

This rearrangement joins TRBV10-2 to TRBJ2-2; possibly TRBD2 for D (6 bases). Germline V gene lookup returns CDR1 WSHSY and CDR2 SAAADI. The CDR3 totals 14 residues. V lost 3 bases to trimming and J lost 6 bases, with 11 bases between them. Here the CDR3 reads CASSELALAGELFF. DNA for the CDR3: TGCGCCAGCAGTGAACTAGCCTTGGCCGGGGAGCTGTTTTTT.

This clone showed up just once. The chain links TRBV7-3 to TRBJ1-1; D is undetermined. The V end lost 3 bases, the J end lost 4 bases, and 9 bases lay between the germline ends. The germline gives CDR1 SGHTA, CDR2 FQGTGA. The CDR3 loop spans 13 amino acids. The CDR3 DNA reads as TGTGCCAGCAGCTTCTACCTCGGCACTGAAGCTTTCTTT. This encodes CASSFYLGTEAFF.